This T cell receptor beta chain was observed in a study of long-term antiretroviral therapy in people with HIV. Survey-level immunoSEQ v3.0 assays were run. The method was immunoSEQ multiplex PCR; TCRdb's version includes in-frame clones alone and lacks a portion of them. The sample records tens of thousands of clones, 82% being singletons. The CDR3 has 15 amino acids. Germline V gene lookup returns CDR1 SGHTA and CDR2 FQGNSA. Trimming removed 5 bases from V and 4 bases from J; junction bases left unmatched: 7. This clonotype originated in a man between 18 and 29 years old with HIV. This chain connects TRBV7-2 to TRBJ2-3, with 9 bases matching TRBD2. Sequencing used unsorted PBMCs, obtained 0.3 years after starting antiretroviral therapy. The CDR3 bases are TGTGCCAGCAGCCTAGGGACTAGCAGGCCAGATACGCAGTATTTT. It is translated as CASSLGTSRPDTQYF.